This T cell receptor beta chain was recorded in a study of identical twins. Germline-derived CDR1 and CDR2 are SGHVS and FNYEAQ. Trimming cost V 8 bases and J 2 bases, with 9 bases left between them. This CDR3 has 12 amino acids. This clonotype has a handful of counts. From the 5' RACE reads, TCRdb called clonotypes with MiXCR, one entry per CDR3 protein. The sample records some 300,000 distinct CDR3 sequences, roughly an eighth being singletons. The same specimen was also included in a second study, on yellow fever vaccine responses in identical twins.

Sequencing was performed on CD8+ T cells sorted from blood. The sequence came from a woman aged 18 to 35 in good health. The V gene is TRBV7-6, the J gene TRBJ2-5; D is uncertain. For the CDR3, the DNA is TGTGCCAGCCTCAGCGATCAAGAGACCCAGTACTTC. This encodes CASLSDQETQYF.